The 14 T cell receptor beta chains in this list originate from one sample, sequenced in a study of T cells in Graves' hyperthyroidism and ophthalmopathy. There were TCR beta CDR3 regions amplified from RNA transcripts. The HTBI primer set served for first-round RT-PCR of the TCR CDR3. TCRdb used MiXCR to reprocess the multiplex PCR reads, holding one entry per CDR3 protein. The repertoire holds roughly 500,000 distinct CDR3 sequences, with 15% to 20% as singletons. Source material: blood. The origin of the receptors is a woman aged 25 to 45 with Graves' ophthalmopathy.

This clonotype was seen just once. Germline and junction disagree at one end, which may indicate a read error. This sequence joins TRBV6-1 and TRBJ1-5; no definite D call. There are 12 residues in the CDR3. Germline values: CDR1 MNHNS, CDR2 SASEGT. CDR3 DNA: TGTGCCGGCAGTGAAGCCCCTATGCCCCAGCATTTT. It encodes CAGSEAPMPQHF.

The chain links TRBV27 to TRBJ1-2; 9 bases align to TRBD1. CDR1 and CDR2 (germline): MNHEY, SMNVEV (reference sequence). This CDR3 spans 16 amino acids. With V trimmed by 8 bases and J by 7 bases, 17 bases remained unmatched. The CDR3 region has the DNA TGTGCCAGCGGGAACAGGGGGCACCAACCGGCGCCTGGCTACACCTTC. Translation: CASGNRGHQPAPGYTF.

This clonotype has ten or more counts. V is TRBV3-1 and J is TRBJ2-1, with TRBD2 matching over 8 bases. The CDR3 totals 16 residues. Losses at the gene ends were 0 bases for V and 6 bases for J; bases not matched to a gene: 7. Germline lookup yields CDR1 LGHDT and CDR2 YNNKEL (reference sequence). Here the CDR3 reads CASSQDLAGGINEQFF. CDR3 coding DNA: TGTGCCAGCAGCCAAGATCTCGCGGGAGGTATCAATGAGCAGTTCTTC.

This clonotype has a count of ten or more. V gene TRBV18 combines with J gene TRBJ2-1; D not certain. Trimming shortened V by 3 bases and J by 0 bases, and 15 bases separated the two germline ends. This CDR3 is built from 17 residues. Germline V gene data show CDR1 as KGHSH and CDR2 as LQKENI. The DNA of the CDR3 is TGTGCCAGCTCACCCAGGAGTGCTCAGCGCTCCTACAATGAGCAGTTCTTC. Translated: CASSPRSAQRSYNEQFF. Looking up the rest from reference TRBV18 and TRBJ2-1 gives the full variable domain: NAGVMQNPRHLVRRRGQEARLRCSPMKGHSHVYWYRQLPEEGLKFMVYLQKENIIDESGMPKERFSAEFPKEGPSILRIQQVVRGDSAAYFCASSPRSAQRSYNEQFFGPGTRLTVL.

This clonotype appeared many times. CDR3 sequence reads: CASSGLAGPYNEQFF. The CDR3 bases are TGTGCCAGCAGCGGACTAGCGGGCCCCTACAATGAGCAGTTCTTC. The V and J genes are TRBV2 and TRBJ2-1, with 11 bases lining up with TRBD2. This CDR3 region has 15 residues. With V trimmed by 6 bases and J by 2 bases, 3 bases remained unmatched. Germline CDR1 SNHLY, CDR2 FYNNEI. Looking up the rest from reference TRBV2 and TRBJ2-1 gives the full variable domain: EPEVTQTPSHQVTQMGQEVILRCVPISNHLYFYWYRQILGQKVEFLVSFYNNEISEKSEIFDDQFSVERPDGSNFTLKIRSTKLEDSAMYFCASSGLAGPYNEQFFGPGTRLTVL.

There are a few counts of this clonotype. The chain is built from TRBV9 and TRBJ2-5; D unclear. V lost 4 bases, J lost 9 bases, and 22 bases lay in between. The CDR3 has 15 amino acids. Germline values: CDR1 SGDLS, CDR2 YYNGEE. The CDR3 sequence: CASSPDGSSKRPQYF. In DNA, the CDR3 is TGTGCCAGCAGCCCCGACGGAAGCTCCAAGAGACCCCAGTACTTC.

This clonotype was observed at least ten times. V and J are TRBV7-2 and TRBJ2-5; perhaps TRBD2 as D (5 bases). V lost 5 bases to trimming and J lost 2 bases, with 15 bases between them. Looked up from germline, CDR1 is SGHTA and CDR2 is FQGNSA. This CDR3 comprises 15 residues. The CDR3 DNA sequence: TGTGCCAGCAGCCCCACCAGCGGAACTCAAGAGACCCAGTACTTC. The encoded protein is CASSPTSGTQETQYF. The full variable domain, in which reference TRBV7-2 and TRBJ2-5 provide the parts outside the CDR3, is GAGVSQSPSNKVTEKGKDVELRCDPISGHTALYWYRQSLGQGLEFLIYFQGNSAPDKSGLPSDRFSAERTGGSVSTLTIQRTQQEDSAVYLCASSPTSGTQETQYFGPGTRLLVL.

The V call is TRBV28, the J call TRBJ2-1, with 12 bases that match TRBD2. The trim removed 5 bases at V and 8 bases at J, leaving 4 bases unmatched. The CDR3 has 14 amino acids. CDR1 and CDR2 (germline): MDHEN, SYDVKM. The CDR3: CASSGLAGWDEQFF. The DNA for the CDR3 is TGTGCCAGCAGTGGACTAGCGGGATGGGATGAGCAGTTCTTC.

There are a few counts of this clonotype. V and J are TRBV24-1 and TRBJ2-1; TRBD2 aligns across 7 bases. From germline, CDR1 is KGHDR and CDR2 SFDVKD. The CDR3 consists of 14 residues. The trim removed 5 bases at V and 2 bases at J, leaving 2 bases unmatched. CDR3 in amino acids: CATSGGSTYNEQFF. CDR3 DNA sequence: TGTGCCACCAGTGGCGGGAGTACCTACAATGAGCAGTTCTTC.

This chain links TRBV5-1 with TRBJ1-6, with a tentative D call TRBD1 (5 bases). CDR3 length: 15 amino acids. V shed 4 bases and J shed 9 bases, with 17 bases lying between them. In germline, CDR1 is SGHRS, CDR2 YFSETQ. As DNA, the CDR3 is TGCGCCAGCAGCCTCCAGGGCGCTATAGGTTCACCCCTCCACTTT. As protein: CASSLQGAIGSPLHF. The variable domain in full, completed from reference TRBV5-1 and TRBJ1-6, reads KAGVTQTPRYLIKTRGQQVTLSCSPISGHRSVSWYQQTPGQGLQFLFEYFSETQRNKGNFPGRFSGRQFSNSRSEMNVSTLELGDSALYLCASSLQGAIGSPLHFGNGTRLTVT.

This clonotype was seen repeatedly, ten times or more. The chain links TRBV28 to TRBJ2-7, with D perhaps being TRBD1 or TRBD2 (5 bases each). V was trimmed by 5 bases and J by 3 bases, leaving 17 bases between them. The CDR3 length is 15 residues. The germline CDR1 and CDR2 sequences are MDHEN and SYDVKM. The CDR3, as DNA: TGTGCCAGCAGTGGGGGATTATCATCAATCTACGAGCAGTACTTC. It codes for CASSGGLSSIYEQYF.

J is TRBJ2-7 and V is TRBV6-2 or TRBV6-3; no clear D gene. V lost 6 bases and J lost 7, with 7 bases in between. This CDR3 has 10 amino acids. Per germline, CDR1 MNHEY and CDR2 SVGEGT. DNA for the CDR3: TGTGCCAGCAGAAAGCAGGAGCAGTACTTC. Protein sequence: CASRKQEQYF.

The table lists this clonotype with many counts. V usage is TRBV7-2 and J usage is TRBJ2-3, with D tentatively TRBD1 or TRBD2 (5 bases each). Germline loops: CDR1 SGHTA, CDR2 FQGNSA. The CDR3 extends over 14 amino acids. With 5 bases removed from V and 3 bases from J, the gap between germline ends came to 12 bases. CDR3 DNA sequence: TGTGCCAGCAGCGTGGGGGAATGGACAGATACGCAGTATTTT. Its protein product is CASSVGEWTDTQYF.

The CDR3 is CASSIITEDSKEAFF. In nucleotides, the CDR3 is TGTGCCAGTAGTATAATTACGGAGGACAGCAAGGAGGCTTTCTTT. The rearrangement uses TRBV19 and TRBJ1-1; D may be TRBD1 (6 bases). The germline CDR1 and CDR2 sequences are LNHDA and SQIVND (reference sequence). The V end was cut by 2 bases, the J end by 11 bases, with 21 bases between. The CDR3 has 15 residues.